This T cell receptor (beta chain) was sequenced for a study of Ad26.COV2.S vaccination and SARS-CoV-2 variants. Study at large: Recipients of Ad26.COV2.S got it intramuscularly, once or twice 56 days apart.

For this clone: The antigen is undetermined.

Produced via immunoSEQ multiplex PCR; TCRdb's table is partial and in-frame only. The profile shows a few hundred thousand clones, more than 70% of them singletons. Whole-study findings and limits: Whether participants received vaccine or placebo, their non-spike TCR breadth was similar.

Germline lookup yields CDR1 SGHRS and CDR2 YFSETQ. V shed 1 base, J shed 1 base, and the junction held 9 bases outside the gene matches. The CDR3 runs 17 residues. As to treatment: around 19 received Ad26.COV2.S at low or high dose, single or two shots; about five received placebo; per-sample allocation not given. Collection of samples fell on day 63 after the first vaccine or placebo injection. An adult aged 18-55 years in Boston served as the donor. The receptor was isolated from a person between 18 and 65 years old who received the Ad26.COV2.S COVID-19 vaccine or a placebo. The sequencing used peripheral blood, collected in a trial of Ad26.COV2.S vaccine versus placebo. The J gene is TRBJ2-7, the V gene TRBV5-1; 9 positions agree with TRBD2. The CDR3: CASSLSPSGDVSYEQYF. Written as DNA, the CDR3 is TGCGCCAGCAGCTTGTCACCTAGCGGGGATGTTTCCTACGAGCAGTACTTC.